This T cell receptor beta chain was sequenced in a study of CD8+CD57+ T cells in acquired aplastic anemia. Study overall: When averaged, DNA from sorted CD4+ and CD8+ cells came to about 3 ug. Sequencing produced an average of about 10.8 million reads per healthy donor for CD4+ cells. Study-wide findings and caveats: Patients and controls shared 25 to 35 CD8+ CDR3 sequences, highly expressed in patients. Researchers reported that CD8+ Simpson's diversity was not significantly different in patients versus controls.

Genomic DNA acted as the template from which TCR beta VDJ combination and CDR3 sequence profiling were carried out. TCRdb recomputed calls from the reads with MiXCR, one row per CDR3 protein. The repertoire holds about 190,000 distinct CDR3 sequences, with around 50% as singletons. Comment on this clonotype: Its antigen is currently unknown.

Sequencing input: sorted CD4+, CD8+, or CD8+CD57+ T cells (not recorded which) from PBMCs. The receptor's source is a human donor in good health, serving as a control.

The CDR3 sequence is CSARDHLAGGWETQYF. Written as DNA, the CDR3 is TGCAGTGCTAGAGATCATCTAGCGGGAGGGTGGGAGACCCAGTACTTC. The gene calls are TRBV20-1 and TRBJ2-5; the match to TRBD2 covers 12 bases. Germline loops: CDR1 DFQATT, CDR2 SNEGSKA (reference sequence). The CDR3 runs to 16 residues. Trimming took 0 bases from V and 5 from J; bases not matched to a gene: 7.